This T cell receptor beta chain was recovered during a study of shared clonotypes between healthy human individuals. Only Caucasian adults living in Nashville, Tennessee made up the donor group. Researchers partitioned CD4+ cells into CD45RA+ naive and CD45RA-negative memory subsets. V lost 3 bases, J lost 2 bases, and 5 bases stayed unmatched. The CDR3 runs 15 residues. Germline CDR1 reads SGHRS; CDR2 reads YFSETQ. Profiled with immunoSEQ multiplex PCR; TCRdb holds only in-frame clones, not every one. The sample has around 1,000,000 clones, 77% seen once. This TCR was sampled from a man younger than 35 in good health. Some clones in this sample may be carry-over from other donors' samples. Sequenced material: memory CD4+ T cells from PBMCs. Subset here: CD45RA-negative fraction. The V and J genes are TRBV5-1 and TRBJ2-3, with 8 positions matching TRBD1. CDR3 nucleotide sequence: TGCGCCAGCAGCTATCGACAGGGGAACACAGATACGCAGTATTTT. Translating gives CASSYRQGNTDTQYF.